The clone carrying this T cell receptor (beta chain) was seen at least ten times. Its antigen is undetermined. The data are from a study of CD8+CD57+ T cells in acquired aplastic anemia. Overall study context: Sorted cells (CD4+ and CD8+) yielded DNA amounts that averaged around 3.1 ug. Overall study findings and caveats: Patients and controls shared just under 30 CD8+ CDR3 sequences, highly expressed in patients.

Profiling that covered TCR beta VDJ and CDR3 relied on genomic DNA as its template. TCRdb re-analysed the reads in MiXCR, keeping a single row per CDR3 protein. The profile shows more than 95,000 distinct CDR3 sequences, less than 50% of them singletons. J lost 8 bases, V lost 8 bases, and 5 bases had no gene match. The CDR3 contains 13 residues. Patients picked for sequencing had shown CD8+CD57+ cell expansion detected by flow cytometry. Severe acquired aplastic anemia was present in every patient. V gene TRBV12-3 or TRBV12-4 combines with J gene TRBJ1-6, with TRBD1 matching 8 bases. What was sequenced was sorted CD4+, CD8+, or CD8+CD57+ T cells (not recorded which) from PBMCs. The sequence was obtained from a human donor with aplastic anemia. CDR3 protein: CASGQGAYSPLHF. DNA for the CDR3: TGTGCCAGCGGACAGGGAGCTTATTCACCCCTCCACTTT.